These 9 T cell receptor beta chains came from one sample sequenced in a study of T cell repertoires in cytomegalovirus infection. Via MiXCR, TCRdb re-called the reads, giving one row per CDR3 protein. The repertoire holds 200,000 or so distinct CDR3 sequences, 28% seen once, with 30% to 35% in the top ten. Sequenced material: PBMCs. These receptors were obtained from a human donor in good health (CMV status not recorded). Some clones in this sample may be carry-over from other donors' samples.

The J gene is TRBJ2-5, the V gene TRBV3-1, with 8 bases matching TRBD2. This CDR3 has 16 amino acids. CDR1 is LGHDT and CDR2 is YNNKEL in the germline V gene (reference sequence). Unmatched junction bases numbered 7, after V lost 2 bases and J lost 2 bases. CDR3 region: CASSQRAGGSQETQYF. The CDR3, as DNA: TGTGCCAGCAGCCAAAGGGCGGGGGGTTCTCAAGAGACCCAGTACTTC.

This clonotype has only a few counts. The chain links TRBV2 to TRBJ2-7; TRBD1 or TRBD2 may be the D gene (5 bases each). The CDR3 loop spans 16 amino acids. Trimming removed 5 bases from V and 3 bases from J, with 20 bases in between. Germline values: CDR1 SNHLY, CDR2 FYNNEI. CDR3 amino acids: CASSQGTGDYYYEQYF. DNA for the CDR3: TGTGCCAGCAGTCAGGGTACAGGCGACTATTACTACGAGCAGTACTTC.

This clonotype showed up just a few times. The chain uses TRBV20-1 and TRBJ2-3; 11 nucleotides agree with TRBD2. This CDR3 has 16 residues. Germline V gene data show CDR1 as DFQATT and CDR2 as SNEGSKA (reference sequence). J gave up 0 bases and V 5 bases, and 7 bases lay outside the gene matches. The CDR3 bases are TGCAGTGCTTGGGGACTAGCGGTACCTAGCACAGATACGCAGTATTTT. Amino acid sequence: CSAWGLAVPSTDTQYF.

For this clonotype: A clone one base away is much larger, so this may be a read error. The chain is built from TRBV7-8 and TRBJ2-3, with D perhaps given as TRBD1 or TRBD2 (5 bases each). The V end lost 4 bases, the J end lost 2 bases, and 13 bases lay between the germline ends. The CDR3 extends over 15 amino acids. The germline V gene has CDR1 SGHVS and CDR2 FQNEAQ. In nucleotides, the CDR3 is TGTGCCAGCAGCTGGGACGTGGCGCACACAGATACGCAGTATTTT. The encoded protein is CASSWDVAHTDTQYF.

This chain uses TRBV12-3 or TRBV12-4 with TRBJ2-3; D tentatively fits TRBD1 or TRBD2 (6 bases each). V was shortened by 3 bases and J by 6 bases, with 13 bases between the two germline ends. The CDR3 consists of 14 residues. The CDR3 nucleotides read TGTGCCAGCAGTTTTGGAGGGGGGCCGGATACGCAGTATTTT. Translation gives CASSFGGGPDTQYF.

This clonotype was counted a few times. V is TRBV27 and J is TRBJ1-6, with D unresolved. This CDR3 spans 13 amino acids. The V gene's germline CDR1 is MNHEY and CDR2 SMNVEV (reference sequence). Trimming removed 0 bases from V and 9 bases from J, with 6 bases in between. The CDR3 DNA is TGTGCCAGCAGTTTATCCAGGACTTCACCCCTCCACTTT. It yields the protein CASSLSRTSPLHF.

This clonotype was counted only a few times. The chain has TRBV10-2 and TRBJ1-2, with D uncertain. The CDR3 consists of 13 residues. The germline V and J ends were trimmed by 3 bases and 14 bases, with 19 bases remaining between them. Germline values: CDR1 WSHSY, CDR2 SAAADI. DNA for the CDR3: TGCGCCAGCAGTGAAACGGGAAGACCTACGATAACCTTC. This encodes CASSETGRPTITF.

The CDR3 loop is CASSLQLAGVGEAFF. The CDR3 coding sequence is TGTGCCAGCAGCTTACAGTTAGCAGGGGTCGGTGAAGCTTTCTTT. The rearrangement links TRBV13 to TRBJ1-1; perhaps TRBD1 as D (6 bases). With 2 bases removed from V and 7 bases from J, the gap between germline ends came to 17 bases. The germline CDR1 and CDR2 sequences are PRHDT and FYEKMQ (reference sequence). This CDR3 contains 15 residues.

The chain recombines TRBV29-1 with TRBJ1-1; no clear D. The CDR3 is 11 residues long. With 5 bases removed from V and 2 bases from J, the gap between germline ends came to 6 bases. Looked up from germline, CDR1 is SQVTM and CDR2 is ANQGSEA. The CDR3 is CSVCPNTEAFF. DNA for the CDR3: TGCAGCGTTTGTCCTAACACTGAAGCTTTCTTT.